This T cell receptor (beta chain) was profiled in a study of control samples from healthy donors and cancer patients (dated by TCRdb to about 2020). Library prep was done by the immunoSEQ multiplex PCR assay. This immuneACCESS table, as held by TCRdb, lists in-frame sequences with V and J called but not all clones. Of the missing ones, under half trace to an unresolved V gene in checked studies; the others have no known cause. This sample holds tens of thousands of clones; approximately 80% were observed only once. The ten biggest clones cover approximately 25% of the sample. Regarding this clone: Its antigen remains undetermined. No much larger clone is present one base from it, and per-base qualities are unavailable.

The junction shows trimming of 3 bases on V and 5 bases on J, plus 4 bases between the germline ends. The CDR3 sequence holds 10 residues, the cysteine and phenylalanine included. The kept DNA is CDR3 alone, 30 bases in frame from the first base. CDR1 and CDR2 (DFQATT, SNEGSKA) derive from the germline V gene (reference sequence). This receptor chain uses TRBV20-1 and TRBJ2-5, with no D gene named confidently. Sequencing was performed on PBMCs. The sequence came from a man aged 60-69 years with colorectal cancer. At the DNA level, the sequence is TGCAGTGCTAGCTGGGAGACCCAGTACTTC. The resulting protein is CSASWETQYF.